This TCR beta chain was retrieved from a study of neurological immune-mediated disorders. Ten or more counts support this clonotype. As for the cDNA, it was generated by 5'RACE with 10-nucleotide random UMIs. Over 180 million TCR-beta sequences from 15-18 subjects came from every sequencing run. MiXCR, applied by TCRdb to the 5' RACE reads, yields one record per CDR3 protein. In the table there are tens of thousands of distinct CDR3 sequences, approximately 2.8% of which are singletons. The germline V and J ends were trimmed by 1 base and 3 bases, with 16 bases remaining between them. In germline, CDR1 is MNHNS, CDR2 SASEGT. The CDR3 contains 16 residues. Unsorted libraries were generated from 2 million PBMCs held at -80 degrees C.

The chain carries TRBV6-1 and TRBJ2-7; possible D gene TRBD1, 6 bases. The TCR originated in a woman in her forties or fifties with multiple sclerosis. Material for sequencing was PBMCs. As DNA, the CDR3 is TGTGCCAGCAGTGAAGAAGGCTGGGGGCTGTACTACGAGCAGTACGTC. This codes for CASSEEGWGLYYEQYV.